This TCR beta chain was captured by sequencing in a study of T cell changes during pregnancy in multiple sclerosis. This CDR3 contains 17 residues. J gave up 3 bases and V 4 bases, and 10 bases lay outside the gene matches. Germline V lookup: CDR1 SGHVS, CDR2 FQNEAQ. Profiling relied on immunoSEQ multiplex PCR, and the TCRdb table lists in-frame clones only, not all of them. Of approximately 53,000 clones listed, 90% were seen once; the top ten hold roughly 5%. V usage is TRBV7-8 and J usage is TRBJ1-5; TRBD1 matches 9 bases. The sequence was obtained from a female donor in good health, enrolled as a control in a pregnancy study. The source was peripheral blood, collected after pregnancy. The CDR3 sequence: CASSSRRDRVINQPQHF. CDR3 in DNA: TGTGCCAGCAGCTCGAGGAGGGACAGGGTGATCAATCAGCCCCAGCATTTT.